This T cell receptor (beta chain) was obtained from a study of blood T cell repertoires in COVID-19. Study-wide background: Sites across the United States, Italy and Spain contributed samples from acute and convalescent COVID-19. T cells, B-cell-depleted T cells, or PBMCs supplied cDNA or gDNA.

The CDR3 extends over 13 amino acids. V lost 6 bases and J lost 3; bases outside the gene matches: 4. Germline CDR1 is MDHEN and CDR2 is SYDVKM. How the authors handled the data: It was from reference gene primer amplification that nucleated cell counts were estimated. Some clones are missing from TCRdb's copy, which holds only in-frame ones; the method was immunoSEQ multiplex PCR. Clone size and V and J calls were adopted from that table, with D and trimming inferred from the DNA. The table records about 190,000 clones, around 80% of them present only once. The specimen sequenced was peripheral blood. The sequence was collected from a woman of 80 years or more with active or convalescent COVID-19. The genes are TRBV28 and TRBJ2-7, with 8 bases fitting TRBD1. The CDR3: CASRLGQGYEQYF. In DNA, the CDR3 is TGTGCCAGCAGGCTCGGACAGGGCTACGAGCAGTACTTC.